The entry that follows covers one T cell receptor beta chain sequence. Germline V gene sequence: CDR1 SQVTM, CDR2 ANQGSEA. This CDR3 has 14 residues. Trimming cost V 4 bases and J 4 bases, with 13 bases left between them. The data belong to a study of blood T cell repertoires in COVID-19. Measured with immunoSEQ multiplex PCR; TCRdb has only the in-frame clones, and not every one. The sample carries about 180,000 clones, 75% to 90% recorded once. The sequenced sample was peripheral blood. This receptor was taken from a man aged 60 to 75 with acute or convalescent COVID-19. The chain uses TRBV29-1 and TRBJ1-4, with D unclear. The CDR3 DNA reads TGCAGCGTTGTATACGGGCGGGATAATGAAAAACTGTTTTTT. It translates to CSVVYGRDNEKLFF.